These T cell receptor beta chains were read from a single sample in a study of chemoradiotherapy in HPV16-positive cancers. Profiling relied on immunoSEQ multiplex PCR, and the TCRdb table lists in-frame clones only, not all of them. The sample holds roughly 70,000 clones, 85% to 90% seen once. This sample comprised blood, obtained from a patient who underwent chemoradiotherapy. The receptors shown here come from a human donor with HPV-associated anogenital cancer. Both conserved end residues are part of each CDR3. The D gene is left open where the match is weak. Only some rows state a clone size, as once, few, many or a class for expanded clones.

j_gene | d_gene | abundance | v_gene | CDR3nt | CDR3aa
TRBJ2-1 | TRBD2 | - | TRBV9 | TGTGCCAGCAGCGTAGATAGCGGGAGGTTCGATGAGCAGTTCTTC | CASSVDSGRFDEQFF
TRBJ2-7 | TRBD1 | - | TRBV28 | TGTGCCAGCAGAAGAGGACAGGGGCTCTACGAGCAGTACTTC | CASRRGQGLYEQYF
TRBJ1-5 | - | few | TRBV14 | TGTGCCAGCAGCCAAGGAGGGGGCAATCAGCCCCAGCATTTT | CASSQGGGNQPQHF
TRBJ2-3 | TRBD2 | - | TRBV9 | TGTGCCAGCAGCAGCGGACTAGCGGGAGTAGGGGGGAGCACAGATACGCAGTATTTT | CASSSGLAGVGGSTDTQYF
TRBJ1-2 | - | - | TRBV5-5 | TGTGCCAGCAGCCTCCCAGGTCTTAACTATGGCTACACCTTC | CASSLPGLNYGYTF
TRBJ1-1 | - | - | TRBV6-1 | TGTGCCAGCATCATGGTAGCGACCAACTCAGAAGCTTTCTTT | CASIMVATNSEAFF
TRBJ2-7 | TRBD1 | - | TRBV2 | TGTGCCAGCAGGGTCGGACAGGAGTACGAGCAGTACTTC | CASRVGQEYEQYF
TRBJ2-1 | - | - | TRBV4-2 | TGTGCCAGCAGCTTGGACTACGGGGATGAGCAGTTCTTC | CASSLDYGDEQFF
TRBJ2-5 | TRBD2 | - | TRBV5-1 | TGCGCCAGCAGACCAGCTAGCGGGGTTCGGGAGACCCAGTACTTC | CASRPASGVRETQYF
TRBJ1-4 | TRBD1 | - | TRBV2 | TGTGCCAGCAAGATACAGGGGATCGTAGAAAAACTGTTTTTT | CASKIQGIVEKLFF
TRBJ1-5 | - | - | TRBV6-5 | TGTGCCAGCAGTTACTCTGACGGGAATCAGCCCCAGCATTTT | CASSYSDGNQPQHF
TRBJ1-1 | - | - | TRBV27 | TGTGCCAGATGGGGGAAGGAGACTGAAGCTTTCTTT | CARWGKETEAFF
TRBJ2-3 | TRBD2 | - | TRBV19 | TGTGCCAGTAGTAAAAGAGCGGGAGAAGGCAAAGATACGCAGTATTTT | CASSKRAGEGKDTQYF
TRBJ1-1 | - | - | TRBV1 | TGCACCAGCAGCCAAGATTCGGCTCAGGGGAACACTGAAGCTTTCTTT | CTSSQDSAQGNTEAFF
TRBJ1-2 | TRBD1 | - | TRBV2 | TGTGCCAGCCAGGGGGACTATGGCTACACCTTC | CASQGDYGYTF
TRBJ2-7 | - | once | TRBV7-2 | TGTGCCAGCAGCTTGGCGTTTGAAGGCGAGCAGTACTTC | CASSLAFEGEQYF
TRBJ2-1 | TRBD2 | - | TRBV5-1 | TGCGCCAGCAGCTTGTCCGGGAGGGCATGGGAGCAGTTCTTC | CASSLSGRAWEQFF
TRBJ2-7 | - | - | TRBV10-3 | TGTGCCATCAGTGAGAAACAGGTAGACTACGAGCAGTACTTC | CAISEKQVDYEQYF
TRBJ2-2 | - | - | TRBV6-5 | TGTGCCAGCAGACGTACCGGAGCCGGGGAGCTGTTTTTT | CASRRTGAGELFF
TRBJ1-3 | - | once | TRBV7-6 | TGTGCCAGCAGCTTAAGGGTGTCGGGCAGAAACACCATATATTTT | CASSLRVSGRNTIYF
TRBJ2-2 | TRBD2 | - | TRBV7-2 | TGTGCCAGCAGCCGGACTAGCGGGAACACCGGGGAGCTGTTTTTT | CASSRTSGNTGELFF
TRBJ2-7 | - | - | TRBV27 | TGTGCCAGCAGTCTCCTCGGGACCTACGAGCAGTACTTC | CASSLLGTYEQYF
TRBJ2-3 | - | - | TRBV14 | TGTGCCAGCAGCCATTCTGATACGCAGTATTTT | CASSHSDTQYF
TRBJ1-4 | TRBD1 | - | TRBV5-1 | TGCGCCAGCAGCTTCGGGACAGGGGCAGGGGAAAAACTGTTTTTT | CASSFGTGAGEKLFF
TRBJ1-1 | - | - | TRBV6-5 | TGTGCCAGCAGTCCCCGGGGGAACACTGAAGCTTTCTTT | CASSPRGNTEAFF
TRBJ2-5 | - | - | TRBV11-2 | TGTGCCAGCAGCTCATTTCCCGGGTACCAAGAGACCCAGTACTTC | CASSSFPGYQETQYF
TRBJ2-7 | - | - | TRBV5-5 | TGTGCCAGCAGCTCTTTTTCTAACGAGCAGTACTTC | CASSSFSNEQYF
TRBJ1-2 | - | - | TRBV25-1 | TGTGCCAGCAGTGAATATCATGGAACGGAAGGCTACACCTTC | CASSEYHGTEGYTF
TRBJ2-1 | - | - | TRBV7-6 | TGTGCCAGCAGCTTAGTGGGCCAGGGCGCCTACAATGAGCAGTTCTTC | CASSLVGQGAYNEQFF
TRBJ2-3 | TRBD2 | - | TRBV15 | TGTGCCTCCCTAGCGGGGACCACAGATACGCAGTATTTT | CASLAGTTDTQYF
TRBJ1-1 | - | - | TRBV30 | TGTGCCTGGAGTCGGACAGCCAACACTGAAGCTTTCTTT | CAWSRTANTEAFF